This T cell receptor (beta chain) was captured in a study of PD-L1 blockade in urothelial cancer. Looking at the study overall: Most patients, twenty-five of 29, were males with bladder-origin cancer. Researchers found blood samples held a median of roughly 140,000 T cells. Blood analysis took place 3 weeks (second dose) and 6 weeks after treatment start.

Study-wide results and limits: Pretreatment blood TCR clonality under the median forecast improved survival.

Time point described: peripheral blood 6 weeks after treatment start. CDR3 length equals 15 residues. The trim removed 7 bases at V and 5 bases at J, leaving 11 bases unmatched. The germline CDR1 and CDR2 sequences are MDHEN and SYDVKM. The repertoire was sequenced with immunoSEQ multiplex PCR; TCRdb's copy has only in-frame clones and lacks some. The sample holds under 20,000 clones, approximately 80% seen once. On this clone: The antigen is undetermined.

The sample here was PBMCs, taken around atezolizumab (anti-PD-L1) treatment. This chain links TRBV28 with TRBJ1-5; 7 bases are a match to TRBD1. The TCR originated in a man aged 45-60 years with urothelial cancer. The CDR3 sequence: CASTRETGPYQPQHF. The CDR3 nucleotides are TGTGCCAGCACCCGAGAGACAGGGCCCTATCAGCCCCAGCATTTT.